Reported below is one TCR beta chain. This sample stems from a study of patients and donors after allogeneic stem cell transplantation. In TCRdb, the RT-PCR reads were re-called with MiXCR into one record per CDR3 protein. This repertoire shows 90,000 to 130,000 distinct CDR3 sequences, 35% to 45% found once; its top ten account for more than 25%. Germline CDR1 is SGHTA and CDR2 is FQGNSA. This CDR3 comprises 17 residues. With 4 bases removed from V and 2 bases from J, the gap between germline ends came to 18 bases. This TCR came from a human donor who was either an allogeneic HSCT recipient or a stem cell or donor lymphocyte infusion donor (not recorded which). It is not recorded whose cells these are; they may come from a transplant donor. This sequence joins TRBV7-2 and TRBJ2-1; a weak D match, TRBD1 (5 bases). Sequencing was performed on blood, either unsorted or a sorted T cell fraction (not recorded which). The CDR3 here is CASSSNGAVTPYNEQFF. CDR3 nucleotides: TGTGCCAGCAGCTCCAATGGGGCAGTCACCCCCTACAATGAGCAGTTCTTC. Together with reference TRBV7-2 and TRBJ2-1, the CDR3 gives the full variable domain: GAGVSQSPSNKVTEKGKDVELRCDPISGHTALYWYRQSLGQGLEFLIYFQGNSAPDKSGLPSDRFSAERTGGSVSTLTIQRTQQEDSAVYLCASSSNGAVTPYNEQFFGPGTRLTVL.